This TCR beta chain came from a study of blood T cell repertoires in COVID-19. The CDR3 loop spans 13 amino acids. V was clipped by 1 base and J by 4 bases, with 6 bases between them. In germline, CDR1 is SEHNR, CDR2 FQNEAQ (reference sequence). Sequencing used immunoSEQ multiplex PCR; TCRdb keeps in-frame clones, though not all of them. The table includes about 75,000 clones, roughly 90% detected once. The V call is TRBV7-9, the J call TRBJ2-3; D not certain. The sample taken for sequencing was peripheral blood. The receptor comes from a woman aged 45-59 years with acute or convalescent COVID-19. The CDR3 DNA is TGTGCCAGCAGCTTAGGCAGTTCAGATACGCAGTATTTT. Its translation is CASSLGSSDTQYF.